The 19 T cell receptor beta chains listed next were all sequenced from one sample in a study of blood T cell repertoires in COVID-19. The repertoire was sequenced with immunoSEQ multiplex PCR; TCRdb's copy has only in-frame clones and lacks some. This sample has roughly 270,000 clones, with 85% found just once. Material: peripheral blood. The source of these receptors is a man aged 45-65 years with active or convalescent COVID-19.

This rearrangement joins TRBV7-2 to TRBJ1-2, with D possibly TRBD1 on 6 matching bases. Trimming shortened V by 3 bases and J by 8 bases, and 16 bases separated the two germline ends. Germline CDR1 and CDR2: SGHTA and FQGNSA. The CDR3 contains 14 residues. The CDR3 sequence: CASSLGDNVWGYTF. The CDR3 nucleotides are TGTGCCAGCAGCTTGGGGGACAACGTCTGGGGCTACACCTTC.

J is TRBJ2-2 and V is TRBV3-1 (or the pseudogene TRBV3-2), with TRBD2 identical over 7 bases. The ends lost 2 bases at V and 4 bases at J; junction bases unmatched: 4. CDR1 is LGHDT and CDR2 is YNNKEL in the germline V gene (reference sequence). The CDR3 extends over 15 amino acids. CDR3 nucleotides: TGTGCCAGCAGCCAAAACCTAGCGGCCACCGGGGAGCTGTTTTTT. Protein product: CASSQNLAATGELFF.

The V and J genes are TRBV5-4 and TRBJ1-2, with TRBD1 matching over 11 bases. Per the germline V gene, CDR1 is SGHNT and CDR2 is YYREEE (reference sequence). The trim removed 5 bases at V and 5 bases at J, leaving 8 bases unmatched. This CDR3 spans 15 amino acids. CDR3 nucleotide sequence: TGTGCCAGCAGTCGGGGACAGGGGGAAAGTTATGGCTACACCTTC. Encoded protein: CASSRGQGESYGYTF. The whole variable domain, filled in from reference TRBV5-4 and TRBJ1-2, reads ETGVTQSPTHLIKTRGQQVTLRCSSQSGHNTVSWYQQALGQGPQFIFQYYREEENGRGNFPPRFSGLQFPNYSSELNVNALELDDSALYLCASSRGQGESYGYTFGSGTRLTVV.

V is TRBV5-4 and J is TRBJ2-5; D is perhaps TRBD2 (5 bases). Germline lookup yields CDR1 SGHNT and CDR2 YYREEE (reference sequence). V lost 4 bases and J 5 bases, leaving 18 bases between the germline ends. The CDR3 totals 15 residues. CDR3 sequence reads: CASSPEASQRETQYF. In nucleotides, the CDR3 is TGTGCCAGCAGCCCTGAGGCGTCCCAGCGGGAGACCCAGTACTTC.

The V call is TRBV9, the J call TRBJ2-2; 16 bases match TRBD2. The CDR3 length is 18 residues. The V gene's germline CDR1 is SGDLS and CDR2 YYNGEE. V was clipped by 3 bases and J by 5 bases; unmatched bases: 7. The CDR3 DNA reads TGTGCCAGCAGCGCAGCGGGACTAGCGGGAGGGAGAACCGGGGAGCTGTTTTTT. Translating it yields CASSAAGLAGGRTGELFF. Based on the CDR3 plus reference TRBV9 and TRBJ2-2, the full variable domain is DSGVTQTPKHLITATGQRVTLRCSPRSGDLSVYWYQQSLDQGLQFLIQYYNGEERAKGNILERFSAQQFPDLHSELNLSSLELGDSALYFCASSAAGLAGGRTGELFFGEGSRLTVL.

V is TRBV7-9 and J is TRBJ1-1, with 7 positions matching TRBD1. J was trimmed by 5 bases and V by 4 bases; bases with no gene match: 7. Germline V gives CDR1 SEHNR, CDR2 FQNEAQ (reference sequence). The CDR3 runs 14 residues. In nucleotides, the CDR3 is TGTGCCAGCAGCTCCCAGGGGGTGGGTACTGAAGCTTTCTTT. This gives the protein CASSSQGVGTEAFF.

This chain connects TRBV30 to TRBJ2-3, with 9 bases matching TRBD2. The CDR3 runs to 11 residues. Germline assignment: CDR1 GTSNPN and CDR2 SVGIG (reference sequence). The J segment lost 13 bases and the V segment lost 3 bases, leaving 5 bases of the junction unmatched. The CDR3 DNA sequence: TGTGCCTGGAGAGAGGAGCGGGAGGAGTATTTT. It encodes CAWREEREEYF.

This chain uses TRBV4-1 with TRBJ2-5; D is possibly TRBD1 (6 bases). Trimming took off 6 bases at V and 5 bases at J, with 13 bases between the two ends. Germline V gene sequence: CDR1 MGHRA, CDR2 YSYEKL. This CDR3 spans 13 amino acids. DNA of the CDR3: TGCGCCAGCAGGCAACAGGGTATCGAGACCCAGTACTTC. Protein sequence: CASRQQGIETQYF.

This clone was observed a handful of times. The DNA for the CDR3 is TGTGCCAGTAGTAACGCTTACAGGGGGTGGAATCAGCCCCAGCATTTT. Protein: CASSNAYRGWNQPQHF. The chain employs TRBV19 and TRBJ1-5; TRBD1 aligns across 8 bases. CDR3 size: 16 residues. Per the germline V gene, CDR1 is LNHDA and CDR2 is SQIVND (reference sequence). Trimming cost V 4 bases and J 4 bases; bases outside gene matches: 9.

The chain has TRBV6-5 and TRBJ1-1; possibly TRBD1 for D (6 bases). The CDR3 spans 13 residues. CDR1 is MNHEY, CDR2 SVGAGI, per germline. Deletions cut 5 bases from V and 2 bases from J, with 9 bases between. For the CDR3, the DNA is TGTGCCAGCAGTACGGACAGAAACACTGAAGCTTTCTTT. It translates to CASSTDRNTEAFF.

This clone was recorded once. The CDR3 sequence is CASSEPGQPIYGYTF. The CDR3 DNA follows: TGTGCCAGCAGTGAACCGGGACAGCCCATCTATGGCTACACCTTC. The chain links TRBV6-1 to TRBJ1-2; 7 bases agree with TRBD1. CDR1 MNHNS and CDR2 SASEGT come from the germline V gene. J gave up 4 bases and V 2 bases, and 7 bases lay outside the gene matches. The length of the CDR3 is 15 residues.

CDR3 coding DNA: TGTGCCAGCAGTCCGCTCTCCGGACTAGCACTGGGGAATGAGCAGTTCTTC. Translation gives CASSPLSGLALGNEQFF. The chain is built from TRBV2 and TRBJ2-1, with 8 nucleotides matching TRBD2. This CDR3 spans 17 amino acids. Trimming at V came to 5 bases and at J to 7 bases, leaving 16 bases not matched to a gene. Germline V gene data show CDR1 as SNHLY and CDR2 as FYNNEI. The full variable domain, rest sourced from reference TRBV2 and TRBJ2-1, is EPEVTQTPSHQVTQMGQEVILRCVPISNHLYFYWYRQILGQKVEFLVSFYNNEISEKSEIFDDQFSVERPDGSNFTLKIRSTKLEDSAMYFCASSPLSGLALGNEQFFGPGTRLTVL.

This clone has a handful of counts. This CDR3 is CASSRERVRQPQHF. CDR3 DNA sequence: TGTGCCAGCAGCCGGGAAAGGGTTCGCCAGCCCCAGCATTTT. The chain uses TRBV7-2 and TRBJ1-5; D unresolved. Trimming stripped 5 bases from V and 7 bases from J, with 15 bases between. The CDR3 consists of 14 residues. Germline CDR1 is SGHTA and CDR2 is FQGNSA. The full variable domain, rest sourced from reference TRBV7-2 and TRBJ1-5, is GAGVSQSPSNKVTEKGKDVELRCDPISGHTALYWYRQSLGQGLEFLIYFQGNSAPDKSGLPSDRFSAERTGGSVSTLTIQRTQQEDSAVYLCASSRERVRQPQHFGDGTRLSIL.

The genes are TRBV5-5 and TRBJ2-3; no clear D. This CDR3 has 12 residues. The V gene's germline CDR1 is SGHKS and CDR2 YYEKEE (reference sequence). V was shortened by 3 bases and J by 6 bases, with 8 bases between the two germline ends. The CDR3 reads CASSYPRDTQYF. The CDR3 DNA sequence: TGTGCCAGCAGCTACCCTCGGGATACGCAGTATTTT.

The rearrangement uses TRBV4-2 and TRBJ2-7, with TRBD2 matching 7 bases. V was pared by 1 base and J by 2 bases, with 5 bases of the junction left unmatched. Per the germline V gene, CDR1 is LGHNA and CDR2 is YNFKEQ. The CDR3 spans 15 residues. The CDR3 DNA reads TGTGCCAGCAGCCAAGGAACTAGCGCGACCTACGAGCAGTACTTC. Residues: CASSQGTSATYEQYF.

The chain couples TRBV24-1 to TRBJ2-3; 11 nucleotides align to TRBD1. Looked up from germline, CDR1 is KGHDR and CDR2 is SFDVKD. Trimming took 4 bases from V and 5 from J; bases not matched to a gene: 13. The CDR3 totals 18 residues. CDR3 region: CATSDRLKTGTGGDTQYF. CDR3 bases: TGTGCCACCAGTGACAGACTAAAGACCGGGACAGGGGGAGATACGCAGTATTTT.

V usage is TRBV3-1 (or the pseudogene TRBV3-2) and J usage is TRBJ2-2, with 8 positions matching TRBD2. The V segment lost 4 bases and the J segment 4 bases; nucleotides outside the gene matches: 5. The CDR3 has 15 amino acids. Germline loops: CDR1 LGHDT, CDR2 YNNKEL (reference sequence). The CDR3 nucleotides read TGTGCCAGCAGCCCCTTAGCGGGACTCACCGGGGAGCTGTTTTTT. This translates into CASSPLAGLTGELFF.

The chain recombines TRBV7-2 with TRBJ2-5; tentatively, D is TRBD2 (6 bases). The CDR3 consists of 15 residues. The V end was cut by 0 bases, the J end by 4 bases, with 12 bases between. The V gene's germline CDR1 is SGHTA and CDR2 FQGNSA. In DNA, the CDR3 is TGTGCCAGCAGCTTAGCCGGAGGGAGGAGAGAGACCCAGTACTTC. Protein product: CASSLAGGRRETQYF.

The gene calls are TRBV9 and TRBJ2-1; D might be TRBD2 (6 bases). V was clipped by 4 bases and J by 0 bases, with 14 bases between them. The CDR3 is 16 amino acids. The V gene's germline CDR1 is SGDLS and CDR2 YYNGEE. CDR3 loop: CASSSRISGSYNEQFF. The CDR3 bases are TGTGCCAGCAGCTCTAGAATTAGCGGCTCCTACAATGAGCAGTTCTTC.